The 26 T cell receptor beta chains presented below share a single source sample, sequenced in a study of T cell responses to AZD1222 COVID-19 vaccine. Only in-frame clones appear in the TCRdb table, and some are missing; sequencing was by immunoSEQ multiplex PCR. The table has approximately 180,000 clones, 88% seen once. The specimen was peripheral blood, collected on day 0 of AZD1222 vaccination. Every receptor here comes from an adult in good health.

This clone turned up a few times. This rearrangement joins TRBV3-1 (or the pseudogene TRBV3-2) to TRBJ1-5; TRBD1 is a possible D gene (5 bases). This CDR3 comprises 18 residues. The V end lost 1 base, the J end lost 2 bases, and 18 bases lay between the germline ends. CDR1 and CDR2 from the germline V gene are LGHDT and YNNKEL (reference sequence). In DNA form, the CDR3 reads TGTGCCAGCAGCCAAGGGCTGTGGTCAGGGAATGGCAATCAGCCCCAGCATTTT. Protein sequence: CASSQGLWSGNGNQPQHF.

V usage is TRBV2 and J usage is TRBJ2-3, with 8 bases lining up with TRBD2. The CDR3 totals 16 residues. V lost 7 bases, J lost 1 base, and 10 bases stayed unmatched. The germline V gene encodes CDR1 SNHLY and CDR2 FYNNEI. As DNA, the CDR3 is TGTGCCAGCATACCCCGCGGTAGCGGGGGCACAGATACGCAGTATTTT. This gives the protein CASIPRGSGGTDTQYF.

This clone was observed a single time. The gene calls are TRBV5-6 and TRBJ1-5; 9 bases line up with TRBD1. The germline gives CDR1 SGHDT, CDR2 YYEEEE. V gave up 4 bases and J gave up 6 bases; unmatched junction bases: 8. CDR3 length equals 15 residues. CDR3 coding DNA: TGTGCCAGCAGCGCCCGGGACAGGGTGGGTCAGCCCCAGCATTTT. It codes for CASSARDRVGQPQHF.

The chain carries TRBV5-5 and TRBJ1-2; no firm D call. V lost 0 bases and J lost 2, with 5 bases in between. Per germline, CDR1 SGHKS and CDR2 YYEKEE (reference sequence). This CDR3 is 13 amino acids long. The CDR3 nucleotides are TGTGCCAGCAGCTTGGAGTACAACTATGGCTACACCTTC. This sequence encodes CASSLEYNYGYTF.

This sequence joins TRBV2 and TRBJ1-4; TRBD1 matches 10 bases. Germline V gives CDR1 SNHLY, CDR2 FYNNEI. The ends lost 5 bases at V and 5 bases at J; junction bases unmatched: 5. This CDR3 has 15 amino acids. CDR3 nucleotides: TGTGCCAGCAGTCAGGGACAGGGGACGAATGAAAAACTGTTTTTT. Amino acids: CASSQGQGTNEKLFF.

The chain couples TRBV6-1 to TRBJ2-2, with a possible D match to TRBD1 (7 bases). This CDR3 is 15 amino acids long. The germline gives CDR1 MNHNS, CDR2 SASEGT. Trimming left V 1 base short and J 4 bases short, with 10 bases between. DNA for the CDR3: TGTGCCAGCAGTGAAGGGCAGGGGGGCACCGGGGAGCTGTTTTTT. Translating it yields CASSEGQGGTGELFF.

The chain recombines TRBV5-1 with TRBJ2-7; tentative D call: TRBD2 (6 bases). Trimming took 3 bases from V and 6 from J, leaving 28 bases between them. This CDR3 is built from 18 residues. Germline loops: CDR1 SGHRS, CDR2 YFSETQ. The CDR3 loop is CASSWDSGQGRPGSEQYF. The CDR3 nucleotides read TGCGCCAGCAGCTGGGACTCGGGCCAGGGAAGACCGGGGAGCGAGCAGTACTTC.

The CDR3 DNA follows: TGTGCCAGCAGCCCACCGAGCTCCTATAATTCACCCCTCCACTTT. This sequence encodes CASSPPSSYNSPLHF. V and J are TRBV7-9 and TRBJ1-6; D remains unclear. V lost 5 bases and J 0 bases, leaving 8 bases between the germline ends. Germline V gene sequence: CDR1 SEHNR, CDR2 FQNEAQ (reference sequence). The CDR3 loop spans 15 amino acids.

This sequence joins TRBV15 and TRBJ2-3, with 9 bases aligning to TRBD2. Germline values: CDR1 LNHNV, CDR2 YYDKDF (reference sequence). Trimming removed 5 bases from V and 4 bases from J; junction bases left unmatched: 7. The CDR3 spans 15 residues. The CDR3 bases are TGTGCCACCAGCTGGAGCGGGGGGAACGCAGATACGCAGTATTTT. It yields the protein CATSWSGGNADTQYF.

CDR3 residues: CASSRGAVEAFF. The CDR3 region has the DNA TGTGCCAGCAGCCGAGGGGCCGTTGAAGCTTTCTTT. The chain carries TRBV3-1 (or the pseudogene TRBV3-2) and TRBJ1-1, with a possible D match to TRBD1 (5 bases). The germline CDR1 and CDR2 sequences are LGHDT and YNNKEL (reference sequence). This CDR3 is built from 12 residues. V dropped 4 bases and J dropped 7 bases, with 10 bases sitting between them.

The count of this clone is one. This CDR3 is CASSESTSGGYNEQFF. The CDR3 DNA follows: TGTGCCAGCAGTGAATCGACTAGCGGGGGGTACAATGAGCAGTTCTTC. This rearrangement joins TRBV6-4 to TRBJ2-1; 13 positions match TRBD2. V was clipped by 3 bases and J by 4 bases; unmatched bases: 3. CDR3 length equals 16 residues. Germline CDR1 reads MRHNA; CDR2 reads SNTAGT.

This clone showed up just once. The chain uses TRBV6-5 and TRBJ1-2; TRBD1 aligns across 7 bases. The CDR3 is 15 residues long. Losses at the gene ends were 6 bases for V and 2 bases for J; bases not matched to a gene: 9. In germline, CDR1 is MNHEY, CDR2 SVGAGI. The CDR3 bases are TGTGCCAGCAGCCTAAATTGGGACAGCAACTATGGCTACACCTTC. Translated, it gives CASSLNWDSNYGYTF.

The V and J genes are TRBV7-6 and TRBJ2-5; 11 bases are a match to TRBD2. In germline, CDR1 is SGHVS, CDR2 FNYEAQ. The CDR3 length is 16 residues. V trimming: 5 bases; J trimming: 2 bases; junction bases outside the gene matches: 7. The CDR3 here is CASSVSSGGGQETQYF. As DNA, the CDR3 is TGTGCCAGCAGCGTCAGTAGCGGGGGGGGGCAAGAGACCCAGTACTTC. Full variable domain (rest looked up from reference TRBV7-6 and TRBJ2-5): GAGVSQSPRYKVTKRGQDVALRCDPISGHVSLYWYRQALGQGPEFLTYFNYEAQQDKSGLPNDRFSAERPEGSISTLTIQRTEQRDSAMYRCASSVSSGGGQETQYFGPGTRLLVL.

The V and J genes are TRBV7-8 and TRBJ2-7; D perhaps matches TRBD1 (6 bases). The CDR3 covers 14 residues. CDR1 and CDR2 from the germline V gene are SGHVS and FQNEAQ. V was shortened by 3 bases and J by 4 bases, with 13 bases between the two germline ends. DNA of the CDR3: TGTGCCAGCAGCTTCTCCGGACAGCGTTACGAGCAGTACTTC. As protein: CASSFSGQRYEQYF.

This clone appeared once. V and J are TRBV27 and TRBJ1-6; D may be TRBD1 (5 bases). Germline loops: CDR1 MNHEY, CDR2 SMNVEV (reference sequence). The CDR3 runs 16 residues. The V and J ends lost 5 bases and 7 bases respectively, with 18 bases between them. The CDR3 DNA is TGTGCCAGCAGTCGCCCCCCCGACAGCTTAAATTCACCCCTCCACTTT. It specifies CASSRPPDSLNSPLHF.

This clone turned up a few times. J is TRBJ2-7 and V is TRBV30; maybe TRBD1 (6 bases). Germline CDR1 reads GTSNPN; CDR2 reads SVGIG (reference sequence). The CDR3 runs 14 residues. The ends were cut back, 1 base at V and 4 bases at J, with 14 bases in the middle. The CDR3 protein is CAWSGTGNFYEQYF. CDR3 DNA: TGTGCCTGGAGTGGTACAGGGAACTTTTACGAGCAGTACTTC. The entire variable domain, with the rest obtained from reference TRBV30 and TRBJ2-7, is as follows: SQTIHQWPATLVQPVGSPLSLECTVEGTSNPNLYWYRQAAGRGLQLLFYSVGIGQISSEVPQNLSASRPQDRQFILSSKKLLLSDSGFYLCAWSGTGNFYEQYFGPGTRLTVT.

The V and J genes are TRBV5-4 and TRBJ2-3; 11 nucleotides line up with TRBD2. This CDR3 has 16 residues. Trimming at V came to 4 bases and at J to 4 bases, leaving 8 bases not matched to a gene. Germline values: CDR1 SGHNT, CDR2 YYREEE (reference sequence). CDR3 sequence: CASSRGASGGPDTQYF. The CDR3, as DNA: TGTGCCAGCAGCCGGGGGGCTAGCGGGGGGCCAGATACGCAGTATTTT. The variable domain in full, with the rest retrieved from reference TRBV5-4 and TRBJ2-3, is ETGVTQSPTHLIKTRGQQVTLRCSSQSGHNTVSWYQQALGQGPQFIFQYYREEENGRGNFPPRFSGLQFPNYSSELNVNALELDDSALYLCASSRGASGGPDTQYFGPGTRLTVL.

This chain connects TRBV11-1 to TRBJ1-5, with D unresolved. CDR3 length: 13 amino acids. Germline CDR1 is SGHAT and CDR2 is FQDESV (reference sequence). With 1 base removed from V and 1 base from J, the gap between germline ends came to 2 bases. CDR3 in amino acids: CASSLGSNQPQHF. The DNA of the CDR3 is TGTGCCAGCAGCTTAGGGAGCAATCAGCCCCAGCATTTT. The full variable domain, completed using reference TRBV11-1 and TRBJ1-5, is EAEVAQSPRYKITEKSQAVAFWCDPISGHATLYWYRQILGQGPELLVQFQDESVVDDSQLPKDRFSAERLKGVDSTLKIQPAELGDSAMYLCASSLGSNQPQHFGDGTRLSIL.

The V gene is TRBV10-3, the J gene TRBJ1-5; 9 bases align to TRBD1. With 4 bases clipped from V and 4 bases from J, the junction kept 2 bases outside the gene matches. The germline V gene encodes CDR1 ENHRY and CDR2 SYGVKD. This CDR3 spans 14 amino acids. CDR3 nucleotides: TGTGCCATCAGTGGGGACAGGGCTAATCAGCCCCAGCATTTT. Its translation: CAISGDRANQPQHF.

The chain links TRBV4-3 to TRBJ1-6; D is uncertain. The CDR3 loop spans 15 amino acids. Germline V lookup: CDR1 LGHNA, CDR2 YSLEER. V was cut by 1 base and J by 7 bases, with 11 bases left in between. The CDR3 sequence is CASSQGELLNSPLHF. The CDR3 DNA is TGCGCCAGCAGCCAAGGGGAACTCTTGAATTCACCCCTCCACTTT.

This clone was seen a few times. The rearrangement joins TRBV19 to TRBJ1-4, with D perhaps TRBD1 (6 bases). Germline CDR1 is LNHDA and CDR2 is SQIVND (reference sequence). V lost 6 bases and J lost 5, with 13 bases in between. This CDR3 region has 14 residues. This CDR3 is CASRRGQGNEKLFF. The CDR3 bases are TGTGCCAGTAGAAGGGGTCAGGGGAATGAAAAACTGTTTTTT. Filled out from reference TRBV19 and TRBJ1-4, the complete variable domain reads DGGITQSPKYLFRKEGQNVTLSCEQNLNHDAMYWYRQDPGQGLRLIYYSQIVNDFQKGDIAEGYSVSREKKESFPLTVTSAQKNPTAFYLCASRRGQGNEKLFFGSGTQLSVL.

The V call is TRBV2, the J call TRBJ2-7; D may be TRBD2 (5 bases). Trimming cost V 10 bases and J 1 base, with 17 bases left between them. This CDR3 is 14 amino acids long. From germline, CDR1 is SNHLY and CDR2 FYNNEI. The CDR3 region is CATTPGSLSYEQYF. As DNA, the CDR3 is TGTGCCACCACACCGGGATCACTTTCCTACGAGCAGTACTTC.

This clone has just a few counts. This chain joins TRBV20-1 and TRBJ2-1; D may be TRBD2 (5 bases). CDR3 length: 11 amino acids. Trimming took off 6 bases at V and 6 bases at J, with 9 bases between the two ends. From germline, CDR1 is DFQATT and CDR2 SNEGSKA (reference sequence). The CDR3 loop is CSATTSNEQFF. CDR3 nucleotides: TGCAGTGCGACCACTAGCAATGAGCAGTTCTTC.

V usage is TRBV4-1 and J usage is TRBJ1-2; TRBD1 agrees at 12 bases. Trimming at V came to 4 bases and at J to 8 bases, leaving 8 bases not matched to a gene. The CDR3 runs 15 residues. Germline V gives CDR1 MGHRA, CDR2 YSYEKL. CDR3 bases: TGCGCCAGCAGCCCTACCGGGACAGGGGGCCGAGGCTACACCTTC. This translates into CASSPTGTGGRGYTF.

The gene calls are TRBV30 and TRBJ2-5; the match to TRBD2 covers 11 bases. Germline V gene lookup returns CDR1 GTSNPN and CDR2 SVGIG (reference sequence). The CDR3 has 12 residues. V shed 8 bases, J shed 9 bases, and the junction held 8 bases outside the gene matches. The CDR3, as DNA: TGTGCCGGATCTAGCGGGGGGACGTCCCAGTACTTC. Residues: CAGSSGGTSQYF.

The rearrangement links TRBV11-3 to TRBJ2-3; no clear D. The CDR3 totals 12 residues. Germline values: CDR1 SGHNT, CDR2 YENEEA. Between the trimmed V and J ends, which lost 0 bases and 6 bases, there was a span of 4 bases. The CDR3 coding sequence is TGTGCCAGCAGCTTAGATCTTGATACGCAGTATTTT. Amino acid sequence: CASSLDLDTQYF.